This TCR beta chain comes out of a study of blood T cell repertoires in COVID-19. Study context: COVID-19 samples, acute and convalescent, were from the United States, Italy and Spain.

Germline V lookup: CDR1 SNHLY, CDR2 FYNNEI. This CDR3 is 13 amino acids long. The table came from immunoSEQ multiplex PCR; TCRdb's copy has only in-frame clones and leaves some out. The sample records 250,000 to 350,000 clones, approximately 84% being singletons. The sequence was collected from a human donor with COVID-19, enrolled during active disease. The donor label of this sample is uncertain. What was sequenced was peripheral blood. The rearrangement links TRBV2 to TRBJ2-2; 8 bases agree with TRBD2. The CDR3: CAYHGRDTGELFF. CDR3 bases: TGTGCTTATCACGGGAGGGACACCGGGGAGCTGTTTTTT.